The clone carrying this T cell receptor beta chain was counted between two and nine times. PCR involved 60 Vbeta and 13 Jbeta primers. The assay was immunoSEQ multiplex PCR, and TCRdb's table has in-frame clones only and misses some. The table lists fewer than 250,000 clones, roughly 80% of them singletons, with less than 2% in the top ten. Trimming took off 3 bases at V and 7 bases at J, with 12 bases between the two ends. Germline lookup yields CDR1 SGHAT and CDR2 FQNNGV. This CDR3 region has 13 residues. This sample is drawn from a study of cytomegalovirus exposure and HLA in healthy donors. The clonotype was recovered from a young woman in good health and CMV-seronegative. The sequenced material came from PBMCs. The J gene is TRBJ1-2, the V gene TRBV11-2; D may be TRBD1 (5 bases). The DNA of the CDR3 is TGTGCCAGCAGCTTTTTGGGGCAGTCTGGCTACACCTTC. It codes for CASSFLGQSGYTF.